The 12 T cell receptor beta chains reported below all come from one sample, sequenced in a study of blood T cells in healthy people across ages. Then a second PCR, running roughly 6 to 12 cycles, was carried out with a sample-barcoded 5' primer and a J-beta primer mix. Via MiXCR, TCRdb re-called the 5' RACE reads, giving one row per CDR3 protein. The table shows fewer than 1,000,000 distinct CDR3 sequences, with around 50% occurring only once. What was sequenced was blood. The receptors here all came from a man older than 75 in good health.

This clonotype was observed a few times. This chain joins TRBV15 and TRBJ2-7; tentative D call: TRBD1 (6 bases). V was cut by 3 bases and J by 8 bases, with 14 bases left in between. CDR3 size: 13 residues. The germline gives CDR1 LNHNV, CDR2 YYDKDF (reference sequence). The CDR3 loop reads CATSRTTGFQQYF. For the CDR3, the DNA is TGTGCCACCAGCAGGACGACAGGTTTTCAGCAGTACTTC.

J is TRBJ2-2 and V is TRBV12-3 or TRBV12-4; D might be TRBD2 (5 bases). This CDR3 contains 16 residues. The germline V and J ends were trimmed by 5 bases and 4 bases, with 17 bases remaining between them. The CDR3 is CASSEKGSRGTGELFF. CDR3 DNA: TGTGCCAGCAGTGAAAAGGGATCACGGGGCACCGGGGAGCTGTTTTTT.

CDR3 protein: CAISAGVEGGYTF. The DNA of the CDR3 is TGTGCCATCAGTGCGGGAGTGGAAGGAGGCTACACCTTC. The rearrangement uses TRBV10-3 and TRBJ1-2; D unclear. The V end lost 4 bases, the J end lost 8 bases, and 14 bases lay between the germline ends. The germline CDR1 and CDR2 sequences are ENHRY and SYGVKD. This CDR3 comprises 13 residues.

This rearrangement joins TRBV28 to TRBJ2-7; no definite D call. This CDR3 comprises 13 residues. The germline gives CDR1 MDHEN, CDR2 SYDVKM. Between the trimmed V and J ends, which lost 5 bases and 7 bases, there was a span of 15 bases. Here the CDR3 reads CASSPWTVWEQYF. DNA for the CDR3: TGTGCCAGCAGTCCCTGGACGGTTTGGGAGCAGTACTTC.

The chain has TRBV4-2 and TRBJ2-5, with a weak D call TRBD2 (5 bases). The CDR3 length is 15 residues. In germline, CDR1 is LGHNA, CDR2 YNFKEQ. V was shortened by 0 bases and J by 0 bases, with 8 bases between the two germline ends. The CDR3 DNA reads TGTGCCAGCAGCCAAGAAGAGGGTGACCAAGAGACCCAGTACTTC. The encoded protein is CASSQEEGDQETQYF.

This rearrangement joins TRBV12-3 or TRBV12-4 to TRBJ2-1, with TRBD1 matching 10 bases. The CDR3 length is 15 residues. The V segment lost 8 bases and the J segment 6 bases; nucleotides outside the gene matches: 10. The CDR3 nucleotides are TGTGCCAGCGAAACCGGGACAGGGGTCTTCAATGAGCAGTTCTTC. Amino acid sequence: CASETGTGVFNEQFF.

V usage is TRBV12-3 or TRBV12-4 and J usage is TRBJ1-1; tentatively, D is TRBD1 (6 bases). V lost 4 bases and J 0 bases, leaving 12 bases between the germline ends. The CDR3 runs 15 residues. CDR3 residues: CASSSADRMNTEAFF. DNA of the CDR3: TGTGCCAGCAGTTCCGCGGACAGAATGAACACTGAAGCTTTCTTT.

This clonotype occurred a few times. The CDR3: CASSLTSGRADEQFF. The CDR3 DNA reads as TGTGCCAGCAGTTTGACTAGCGGGAGGGCCGATGAGCAGTTCTTC. This rearrangement joins TRBV12-3 or TRBV12-4 to TRBJ2-1; TRBD2 agrees at 14 bases. There are 15 residues in the CDR3. J gave up 8 bases and V 3 bases, and 3 bases lay outside the gene matches.

There are a few counts of this clonotype. The chain employs TRBV7-2 and TRBJ2-2; a weak D match, TRBD2 (5 bases). Germline lookup yields CDR1 SGHTA and CDR2 FQGNSA. The CDR3 loop spans 14 amino acids. Trimming cost V 5 bases and J 2 bases, with 9 bases left between them. Here the CDR3 DNA reads TGTGCCAGCAGCGCGGACTTCAACACCGGGGAGCTGTTTTTT. It specifies CASSADFNTGELFF.

The chain carries TRBV24-1 and TRBJ2-3, with 10 bases aligning to TRBD2. Unmatched junction bases numbered 8, after V lost 4 bases and J lost 5 bases. In germline, CDR1 is KGHDR, CDR2 SFDVKD. The CDR3 extends over 16 amino acids. CDR3 DNA sequence: TGTGCCACCAGTGAGGTAGCGGGAGGTTTTGTAGATACGCAGTATTTT. It specifies CATSEVAGGFVDTQYF.

The chain employs TRBV7-2 and TRBJ1-2, with 9 bases identical to TRBD1. Germline-derived CDR1 and CDR2 are SGHTA and FQGNSA. The CDR3 has 16 amino acids. V was clipped by 1 base and J by 1 base; unmatched bases: 4. This CDR3 is CASSLGGTGSNYGYTF. DNA of the CDR3: TGTGCCAGCAGCTTAGGGGGGACAGGGAGTAACTATGGCTACACCTTC. Filled out from reference TRBV7-2 and TRBJ1-2, the complete variable domain reads GAGVSQSPSNKVTEKGKDVELRCDPISGHTALYWYRQSLGQGLEFLIYFQGNSAPDKSGLPSDRFSAERTGGSVSTLTIQRTQQEDSAVYLCASSLGGTGSNYGYTFGSGTRLTVV.

The chain recombines TRBV20-1 with TRBJ2-5; 8 nucleotides agree with TRBD2. The J call is doubtful: the DNA matches TRBJ2-7 better. The CDR3 totals 11 residues. Germline CDR1 is DFQATT and CDR2 is SNEGSKA (reference sequence). CDR3 loop: CSAPGGDEQYF. CDR3 DNA sequence: TGCAGTGCACCCGGGGGGGACGAGCAGTACTTC.